The clone carrying this TCR beta chain has ten or more counts. No antigen is known for it. Sequence at one end of the junction differs from germline and may be a read error. These data are taken from a study of identical twins. Germline CDR1 SGDLS, CDR2 YYNGEE. The length of the CDR3 is 10 residues. General study findings and limits: Where out-of-frame alpha sequences were twin-shared, they showed excess low generation probability. Researchers reported weaker excess twin sharing in beta out-of-frame sequences.

From the 5' RACE reads, TCRdb called clonotypes with MiXCR, one entry per CDR3 protein. The sample carries approximately 410,000 distinct CDR3 sequences, approximately 18% recorded once. Material for sequencing was naive T cells sorted from blood. The clonotype comes from a man between 50 and 59 years old in good health. The chain carries TRBV9 and TRBJ1-1; a weak D match, TRBD1 (6 bases). CDR3 region: CASSVGTVQF. The DNA of the CDR3 is TGTGCCAGCAGCGTAGGGACAGTTCAATTT.